This T cell receptor beta chain was obtained from a study of shared clonotypes between healthy human individuals. Study overall: Those who served as donors were a couple of women and a few men between the ages of 18 and 49. Per donor, CD8 memory used one plate, CD8 naive used two, CD4 memory used three and CD4 naive used three.

The germline gives CDR1 SGHTA, CDR2 FQGNSA. V was pared by 4 bases and J by 6 bases, with 7 bases between. The CDR3 has 12 amino acids. Genomic DNA from each subset was divided evenly over several immunoSEQ plates. Libraries were prepared by immunoSEQ multiplex PCR; TCRdb keeps only in-frame clonotypes and omits some of them. Among a few million clones listed, over 90% were seen once. A CD45RA-negative memory subset and a CD45RA+ naive subset were separated from the CD4+ cells. As regards this clone: Other nucleotide sequences from this sample produce the same CDR3.

The sequencing sample was made of naive CD4+ T cells from PBMCs. Subset meaning: CD45RA+ positively selected. The TCR sequence derives from a man aged 18-30 years in good health. Some clones in this sample may be carry-over from other donors' samples. The V and J genes are TRBV7-2 and TRBJ1-5, with a weak D call TRBD1 (5 bases). CDR3 bases: TGTGCCAGCAGCTCTAGGGGTCAGCCCCAGCATTTT. Protein sequence: CASSSRGQPQHF.